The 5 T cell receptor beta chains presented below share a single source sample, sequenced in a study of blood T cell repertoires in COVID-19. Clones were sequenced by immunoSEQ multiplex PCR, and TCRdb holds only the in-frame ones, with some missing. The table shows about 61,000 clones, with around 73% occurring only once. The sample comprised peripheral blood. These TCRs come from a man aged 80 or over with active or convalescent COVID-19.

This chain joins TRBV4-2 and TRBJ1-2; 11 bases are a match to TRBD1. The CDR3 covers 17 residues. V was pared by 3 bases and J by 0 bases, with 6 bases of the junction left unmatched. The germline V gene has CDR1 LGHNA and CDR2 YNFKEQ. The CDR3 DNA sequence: TGTGCCAGCAGCCATCCGGGACAGGGGGTAACTAACTATGGCTACACCTTC. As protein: CASSHPGQGVTNYGYTF.

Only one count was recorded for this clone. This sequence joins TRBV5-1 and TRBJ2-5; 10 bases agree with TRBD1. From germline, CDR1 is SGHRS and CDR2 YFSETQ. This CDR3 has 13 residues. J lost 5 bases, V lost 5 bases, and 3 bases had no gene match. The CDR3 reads CASSDRGHETQYF. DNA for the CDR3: TGCGCCAGCAGTGACAGGGGGCATGAGACCCAGTACTTC.

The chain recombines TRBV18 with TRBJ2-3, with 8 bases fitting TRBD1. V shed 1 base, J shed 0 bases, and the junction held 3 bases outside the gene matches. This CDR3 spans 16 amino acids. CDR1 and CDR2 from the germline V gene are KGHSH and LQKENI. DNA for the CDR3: TGTGCCAGCTCACCACAACAGGGGGGTAGCACAGATACGCAGTATTTT. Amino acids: CASSPQQGGSTDTQYF.

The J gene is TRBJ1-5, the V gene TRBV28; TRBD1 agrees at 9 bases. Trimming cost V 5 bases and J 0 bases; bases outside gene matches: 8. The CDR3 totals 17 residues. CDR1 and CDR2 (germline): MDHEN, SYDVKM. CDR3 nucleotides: TGTGCCAGCAGTAGGAGCGGACAGGGGTATAGCAATCAGCCCCAGCATTTT. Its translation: CASSRSGQGYSNQPQHF.

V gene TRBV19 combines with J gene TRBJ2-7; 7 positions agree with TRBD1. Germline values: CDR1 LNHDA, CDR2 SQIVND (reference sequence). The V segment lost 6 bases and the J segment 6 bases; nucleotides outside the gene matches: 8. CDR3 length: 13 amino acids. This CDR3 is CASSPLSGGEQYF. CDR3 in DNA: TGTGCCAGTAGCCCCTTATCAGGGGGCGAGCAGTACTTC.